The clone carrying this TCR beta chain was detected a few times. The germline V gene encodes CDR1 MGHRA and CDR2 YSYEKL. This CDR3 comprises 16 residues. V lost 3 bases and J 6 bases, leaving 17 bases between the germline ends. This record belongs to a study of T cell repertoires in cytomegalovirus infection. TCRdb re-analysed the reads in MiXCR, keeping a single row per CDR3 protein. The repertoire consists of some 440,000 distinct CDR3 sequences, with approximately 33% occurring once and the leading ten covering roughly 13%. The specimen sequenced was PBMCs. The J gene is TRBJ2-2, the V gene TRBV4-1; D uncertain. This TCR was sampled from a human donor in good health (CMV status not recorded). Some clones in this sample may be carry-over from other donors' samples. CDR3 protein: CASSHPSIGKAGELFF. The CDR3 nucleotides are TGCGCCAGCAGCCACCCCTCTATAGGGAAGGCCGGGGAGCTGTTTTTT.